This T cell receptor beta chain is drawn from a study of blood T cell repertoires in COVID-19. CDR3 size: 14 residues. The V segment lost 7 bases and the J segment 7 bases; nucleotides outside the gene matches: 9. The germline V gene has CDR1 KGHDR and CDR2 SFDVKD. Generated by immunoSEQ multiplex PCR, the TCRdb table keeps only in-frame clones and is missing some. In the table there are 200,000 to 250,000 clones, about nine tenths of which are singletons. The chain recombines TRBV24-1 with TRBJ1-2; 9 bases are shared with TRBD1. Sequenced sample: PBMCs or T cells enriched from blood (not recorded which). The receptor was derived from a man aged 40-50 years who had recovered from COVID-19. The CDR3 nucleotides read TGTGCCACCAGACAAACAGGGGGCGGGAGTGGCTACACCTTC. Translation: CATRQTGGGSGYTF.